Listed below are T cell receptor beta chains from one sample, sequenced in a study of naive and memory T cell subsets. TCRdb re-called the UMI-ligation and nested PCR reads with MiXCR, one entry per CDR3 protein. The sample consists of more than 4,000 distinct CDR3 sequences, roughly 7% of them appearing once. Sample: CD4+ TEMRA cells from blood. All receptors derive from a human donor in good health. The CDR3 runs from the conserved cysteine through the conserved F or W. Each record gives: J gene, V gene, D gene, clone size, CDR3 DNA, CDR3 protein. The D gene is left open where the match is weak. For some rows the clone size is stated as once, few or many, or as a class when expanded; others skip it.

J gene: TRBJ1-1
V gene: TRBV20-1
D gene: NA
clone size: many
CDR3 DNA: TGCAGTGCTGCAGGGTTGAACACTGAAGCTTTCTTT
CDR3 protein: CSAAGLNTEAFF

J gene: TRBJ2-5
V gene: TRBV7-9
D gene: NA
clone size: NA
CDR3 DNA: TGTGCCAGCAGCTGCGGACTTCAAGAGACCCAGTACTTC
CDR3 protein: CASSCGLQETQYF

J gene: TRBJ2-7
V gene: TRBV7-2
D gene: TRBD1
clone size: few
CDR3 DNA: TGTGCCAGCAGCCGACTGACGGGACAGGGCATCTACGAGCAGTACTTC
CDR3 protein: CASSRLTGQGIYEQYF

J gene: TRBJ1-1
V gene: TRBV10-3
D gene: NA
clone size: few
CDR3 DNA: TGTGCCATACGACTAACCACCGACCCGAACACTGAAGCTTTCTTT
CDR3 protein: CAIRLTTDPNTEAFF

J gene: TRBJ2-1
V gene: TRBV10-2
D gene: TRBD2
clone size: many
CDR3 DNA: TGCGCCAGCACCCACCCCACTAGCGGACCTCACAATGAGCAGTTCTTC
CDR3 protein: CASTHPTSGPHNEQFF

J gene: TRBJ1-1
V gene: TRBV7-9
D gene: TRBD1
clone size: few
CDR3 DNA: TGTGCCAGCAGCCCCCCCACCGGGACAGGGAACACTGAAGCTTTCTTT
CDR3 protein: CASSPPTGTGNTEAFF

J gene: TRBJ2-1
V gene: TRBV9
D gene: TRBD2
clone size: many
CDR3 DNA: TGTGCCAGCAGCAAAACCCTAGGAGCGGGGGGGAATTACAATGAGCAGTTCTTC
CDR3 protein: CASSKTLGAGGNYNEQFF

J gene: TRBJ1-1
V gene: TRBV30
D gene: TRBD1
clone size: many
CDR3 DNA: TGTGCCTGGAGTTTGGACAGGGTTTTGTCTGAAGCTTTCTTT
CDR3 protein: CAWSLDRVLSEAFF

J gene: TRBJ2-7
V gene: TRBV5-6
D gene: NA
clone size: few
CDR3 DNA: TGTGCCAGCAGCTTGATCCGGGAGACAGGAGAGCAGTACTTC
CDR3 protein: CASSLIRETGEQYF

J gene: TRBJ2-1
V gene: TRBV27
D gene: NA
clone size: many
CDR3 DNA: TGTGCCAGCAGACCCGGCCGTAACCCTTACAATGAGCAGTTCTTC
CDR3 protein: CASRPGRNPYNEQFF

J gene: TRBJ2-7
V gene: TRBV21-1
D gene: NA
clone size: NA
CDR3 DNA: TGTGCCAGCAGCAAAGTCACAGTTCTATCCTACGAGCAGTACTTC
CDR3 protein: CASSKVTVLSYEQYF

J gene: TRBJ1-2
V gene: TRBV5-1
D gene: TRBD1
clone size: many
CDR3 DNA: TGCGCCAGCAGCCTGGATGGACAGGCGTACTATGGCTACACCTTC
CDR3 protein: CASSLDGQAYYGYTF

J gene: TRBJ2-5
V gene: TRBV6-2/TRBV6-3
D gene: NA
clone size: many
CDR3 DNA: TGTGCCAGCAGTTACGGGCAAGAGACCCAGTACTTC
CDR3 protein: CASSYGQETQYF

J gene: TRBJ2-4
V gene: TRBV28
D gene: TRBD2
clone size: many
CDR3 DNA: TGTGCCAGCAGTTTCCGTGGACTAGTCAAAAACATTCAGTACTTC
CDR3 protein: CASSFRGLVKNIQYF

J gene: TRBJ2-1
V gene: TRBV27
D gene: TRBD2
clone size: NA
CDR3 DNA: TGTGCCAGCAGTTCCCCTCTCCTAGCGGGAAACGAGTTCTTC
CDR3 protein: CASSSPLLAGNEFF

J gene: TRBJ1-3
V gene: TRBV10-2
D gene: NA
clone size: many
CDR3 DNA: TGCGCCAGCAGACCGGGAACCTCTGGAAACACCATATATTTT
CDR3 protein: CASRPGTSGNTIYF

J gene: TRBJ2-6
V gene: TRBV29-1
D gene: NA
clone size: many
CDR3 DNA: TGCAGCGTTGAAGGGGCAGCCTCTGGGGCCAACGTCCTGACTTTC
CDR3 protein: CSVEGAASGANVLTF

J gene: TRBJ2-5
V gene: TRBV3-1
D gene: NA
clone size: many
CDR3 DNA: TGTGCCAGCAGCCAAGATCGCGTTCGGGAGACCCAGTACTTC
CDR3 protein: CASSQDRVRETQYF

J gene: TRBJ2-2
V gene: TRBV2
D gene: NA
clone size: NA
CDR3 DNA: TGTGCCAGCAGCTGGTGGAGGGGTAACACCGGGGAGCTGTTTTTT
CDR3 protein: CASSWWRGNTGELFF

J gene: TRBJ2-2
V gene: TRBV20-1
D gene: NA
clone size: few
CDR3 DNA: TGCAGTGCTCCCTCCCATGATACCGGGGAGCTGTTTTTT
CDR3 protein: CSAPSHDTGELFF